The 24 T cell receptor beta chains reported below all come from one sample, sequenced in a study of CD8 T cells in Susac syndrome (dated 2019 in TCRdb). The method was the immunoSEQ multiplex PCR assay. RNA was extracted using the RNeasy kit, and about 0.45 to 1 ug of the RNA was reverse transcribed with random hexamers. The public sequencing data were trimmed at Q25 with fastp and processed into clonotypes with MiXCR by TCRdb, which kept only in-frame beta chains. When rows share a CDR3 protein, they turn into one entry using the most common DNA and genes. Present in this sample are 150,000 to 200,000 distinct CDR3 sequences, about 95% of which were seen just once. Over 0.12% of the sample rests with the top ten. The sequencing sample was made of CD4+ T cells from PBMCs. These receptors all come from a human donor in good health.

The chain is built from TRBV7-2 and TRBJ2-7; D ambiguous. Trimming removed 5 bases from V and 2 bases from J, with 7 bases in between. The CDR3 covers 12 residues. Germline CDR1 and CDR2: SGHTA and FQGNSA. This CDR3 is CASSRTAYEQYF. CDR3 nucleotides: TGTGCCAGCAGCCGTACCGCCTACGAGCAGTACTTC. The whole variable domain, remainder taken from reference TRBV7-2 and TRBJ2-7, is GAGVSQSPSNKVTEKGKDVELRCDPISGHTALYWYRQSLGQGLEFLIYFQGNSAPDKSGLPSDRFSAERTGGSVSTLTIQRTQQEDSAVYLCASSRTAYEQYFGPGTRLTVT.

This sequence joins TRBV7-2 and TRBJ1-5, with D uncertain. Germline CDR1 SGHTA, CDR2 FQGNSA. This CDR3 contains 12 residues. Trimming took off 0 bases at V and 5 bases at J, with 2 bases between the two ends. The CDR3 sequence is CASSLADQPQHF. The CDR3 nucleotides are TGTGCCAGCAGCTTAGCGGATCAGCCCCAGCATTTT.

The V gene is TRBV15, the J gene TRBJ1-2; TRBD1 matches 10 bases. CDR1 is LNHNV and CDR2 is YYDKDF in the germline V gene (reference sequence). Trimming removed 1 base from V and 6 bases from J; junction bases left unmatched: 8. The CDR3 extends over 16 amino acids. The CDR3 loop is CATSRAQRDRGHGYTF. CDR3 nucleotides: TGTGCCACCAGCAGAGCTCAGAGGGACAGGGGCCATGGCTACACCTTC.

The chain combines TRBV30 with TRBJ1-3, with unresolved D. Germline lookup yields CDR1 GTSNPN and CDR2 SVGIG (reference sequence). With 4 bases removed from V and 0 bases from J, the gap between germline ends came to 4 bases. CDR3 size: 12 residues. As DNA, the CDR3 is TGTGCCTGGACCTACTCTGGAAACACCATATATTTT. Translation: CAWTYSGNTIYF.

The chain carries TRBV24-1 and TRBJ1-5, with D possibly being TRBD1 (6 bases). Germline CDR1 and CDR2: KGHDR and SFDVKD. The ends were cut back, 10 bases at V and 1 base at J, with 10 bases in the middle. The CDR3 runs to 13 residues. The CDR3 DNA is TGTGCCACGCAGGGGTTCAGCAATCAGCCCCAGCATTTT. Translated: CATQGFSNQPQHF.

In DNA, the CDR3 is TGTGCCAGCAGTTACTCGACAAGAGACAGAGAGGGCTACACCTTC. This translates into CASSYSTRDREGYTF. The V gene is TRBV6-2 or TRBV6-3, the J gene TRBJ1-2, with D perhaps TRBD1 (5 bases). This CDR3 region has 15 residues. V lost 0 bases to trimming and J lost 8 bases, with 16 bases between them. From germline, CDR1 is MNHEY and CDR2 SVGEGT.

The gene calls are TRBV28 and TRBJ1-5; 8 bases are shared with TRBD1. The CDR3 runs to 15 residues. The V segment lost 6 bases and the J segment 2 bases; nucleotides outside the gene matches: 6. CDR1 and CDR2 (germline): MDHEN, SYDVKM. The CDR3 loop reads CASRTGQGGNQPQHF. The CDR3 DNA follows: TGTGCCAGCAGAACCGGACAGGGAGGCAATCAGCCCCAGCATTTT.

The rearrangement links TRBV3-1 to TRBJ1-1, with TRBD1 identical over 7 bases. V lost 0 bases and J lost 2; bases outside the gene matches: 9. The CDR3 length is 17 residues. Germline CDR1 is LGHDT and CDR2 is YNNKEL (reference sequence). This CDR3 is CASSQDRVRGHNTEAFF. DNA for the CDR3: TGTGCCAGCAGCCAAGATAGGGTGAGGGGGCATAACACTGAAGCTTTCTTT.

CDR3 residues: CSVGSRGETQYF. In nucleotides, the CDR3 is TGCAGCGTTGGATCCCGCGGGGAGACCCAGTACTTC. This sequence joins TRBV29-1 and TRBJ2-5; D might be TRBD2 (5 bases). The CDR3 has 12 amino acids. The germline V gene has CDR1 SQVTM and CDR2 ANQGSEA. The V end lost 4 bases, the J end lost 5 bases, and 11 bases lay between the germline ends.

The chain combines TRBV9 with TRBJ2-2; D may correspond to TRBD1 or TRBD2 (5 bases each). Germline CDR1 and CDR2: SGDLS and YYNGEE. CDR3 size: 14 residues. Deletions cut 7 bases from V and 2 bases from J, with 12 bases between. The CDR3 nucleotides are TGTGCCAGCCGCGGACGGGGCAACACCGGGGAGCTGTTTTTT. Protein sequence: CASRGRGNTGELFF.

The rearrangement uses TRBV4-3 and TRBJ2-6; TRBD1 might be the D (5 bases). In germline, CDR1 is LGHNA, CDR2 YSLEER. CDR3 length equals 15 residues. With 4 bases removed from V and 3 bases from J, the gap between germline ends came to 10 bases. The CDR3 protein is CASSPQGLGANVLTF. DNA of the CDR3: TGCGCCAGCAGCCCCCAGGGCCTTGGGGCCAACGTCCTGACTTTC.

This chain joins TRBV4-3 and TRBJ1-6, with 8 bases that match TRBD1. The V gene's germline CDR1 is LGHNA and CDR2 YSLEER. There are 16 residues in the CDR3. With V trimmed by 1 base and J by 7 bases, 6 bases remained unmatched. In nucleotides, the CDR3 is TGCGCCAGCAGCCAAGTGGGCAGGGGGCCGAATTCACCCCTCCACTTT. This gives the protein CASSQVGRGPNSPLHF.

This chain connects TRBV14 to TRBJ1-6; D call uncertain. The length of the CDR3 is 13 residues. Germline-derived CDR1 and CDR2 are SGHDN and FVKESK. V gave up 1 base and J gave up 7 bases, with 5 bases separating them. The CDR3 is CASSQVPNSPLHF. CDR3 DNA sequence: TGTGCCAGCAGCCAAGTTCCCAATTCACCCCTCCACTTT.

V gene TRBV5-1 combines with J gene TRBJ1-6; 9 bases are shared with TRBD1. The germline gives CDR1 SGHRS, CDR2 YFSETQ. Losses at the gene ends were 4 bases for V and 10 bases for J; bases not matched to a gene: 12. This CDR3 has 16 residues. The CDR3 sequence: CASSHETGTGLSPLHF. In DNA form, the CDR3 reads TGCGCCAGCAGCCACGAAACCGGGACAGGGCTCTCACCCCTCCACTTT. Full variable domain (missing parts from reference TRBV5-1 and TRBJ1-6): KAGVTQTPRYLIKTRGQQVTLSCSPISGHRSVSWYQQTPGQGLQFLFEYFSETQRNKGNFPGRFSGRQFSNSRSEMNVSTLELGDSALYLCASSHETGTGLSPLHFGNGTRLTVT.

The genes are TRBV5-6 and TRBJ2-7; D possibly corresponds to TRBD1 (6 bases). The CDR3 is made up of 17 amino acids. Per the germline V gene, CDR1 is SGHDT and CDR2 is YYEEEE. V lost 1 base and J 1 base, leaving 18 bases between the germline ends. The CDR3 DNA follows: TGTGCCAGCAGCTTGTATGGACAGAGTATTCCGTCCTACGAGCAGTACTTC. Translation gives CASSLYGQSIPSYEQYF.

The CDR3 sequence: CAWSGAVWETQYF. CDR3 nucleotides: TGTGCCTGGAGTGGGGCAGTTTGGGAGACCCAGTACTTC. V gene TRBV30 combines with J gene TRBJ2-5; D call uncertain. Deletions cut 1 base from V and 5 bases from J, with 11 bases between. The CDR3 has 13 amino acids. Germline CDR1 GTSNPN, CDR2 SVGIG (reference sequence).

V gene TRBV3-1 combines with J gene TRBJ2-7; D remains ambiguous. Trimming cost V 4 bases and J 0 bases, with 10 bases left between them. The CDR3 contains 14 residues. Per the germline V gene, CDR1 is LGHDT and CDR2 is YNNKEL (reference sequence). The CDR3 nucleotides read TGTGCCAGCAGCCCAGGATCCCTCTCCTACGAGCAGTACTTC. Translated: CASSPGSLSYEQYF.

This rearrangement joins TRBV14 to TRBJ2-3; unclear D gene. Trimming removed 1 base at V and 9 bases at J, with 8 bases between. CDR1 and CDR2 from the germline V gene are SGHDN and FVKESK. The CDR3 contains 12 residues. CDR3 amino acids: CASSQGAYTQYF. CDR3 DNA: TGTGCCAGCAGCCAAGGGGCGTACACGCAGTATTTT.

The V call is TRBV12-3 or TRBV12-4, the J call TRBJ2-7; D unclear. This CDR3 spans 11 amino acids. The V and J ends lost 5 bases and 3 bases respectively, with 5 bases between them. The CDR3 is CASSMSYEQYF. The CDR3 bases are TGTGCCAGCAGTATGAGCTACGAGCAGTACTTC.

J is TRBJ2-1 and V is TRBV4-2, with 14 bases fitting TRBD2. The CDR3 is 18 amino acids. J was trimmed by 3 bases and V by 1 base; bases with no gene match: 5. The germline V gene has CDR1 LGHNA and CDR2 YNFKEQ. The CDR3 nucleotides are TGTGCCAGCAGCCAAGCGCAGACTAGCGGGGGGGACTACAATGAGCAGTTCTTC. Translation gives CASSQAQTSGGDYNEQFF.

The chain is built from TRBV2 and TRBJ2-5; possibly TRBD2 for D (5 bases). With 8 bases removed from V and 5 bases from J, the gap between germline ends came to 12 bases. Germline V CDR1 and CDR2: SNHLY, FYNNEI. This CDR3 contains 12 residues. CDR3 nucleotides: TGTGCCAGCTCGGGCGAGGGTGAGACCCAGTACTTC. Translated, it gives CASSGEGETQYF.

The rearrangement uses TRBV4-1 and TRBJ1-6; the D gene is possibly TRBD1 (5 bases). From germline, CDR1 is MGHRA and CDR2 YSYEKL. The CDR3 totals 14 residues. Deletions cut 4 bases from V and 3 bases from J, with 7 bases between. The CDR3 reads CASSLDSYNSPLHF. For the CDR3, the DNA is TGCGCCAGCAGCCTTGACAGCTATAATTCACCCCTCCACTTT.

The chain employs TRBV27 and TRBJ1-5, with D hard to call. The CDR3 loop spans 14 amino acids. The germline V gene has CDR1 MNHEY and CDR2 SMNVEV (reference sequence). V was pared by 5 bases and J by 0 bases, with 8 bases between. DNA for the CDR3: TGTGCCAGCAGTCCCTGGAGTAGCAATCAGCCCCAGCATTTT. Its protein is CASSPWSSNQPQHF.

The table lists this clonotype with a count of one. The rearrangement links TRBV11-1 to TRBJ2-3; no reliable D call. Germline assignment: CDR1 SGHAT and CDR2 FQDESV (reference sequence). This CDR3 is built from 13 residues. V was pared by 4 bases and J by 3 bases, with 8 bases between. The DNA for the CDR3 is TGTGCCAGCAGCTCCGGAGAAACAGATACGCAGTATTTT. Protein: CASSSGETDTQYF.